Detailed here is one T cell receptor (beta chain). The target antigen is unknown. Blood sampling was done at baseline, cycle 4 day 1, and cycle 7 day 1. The record originates from a study of OX40 agonist ivuxolimab in advanced cancers. Study-level points and caveats: At 0.1 to 3.0 mg/kg, clonal expansion of CD4+ and CD8+ blood T cells had occurred by week 6. At 0.1-3.0 mg/kg, partial responders had clonal expansion among the lowest observed.

The table came from immunoSEQ multiplex PCR; TCRdb's copy has only in-frame clones and leaves some out. Seen here are 65,000 to 95,000 clones, over 85% observed once, and the top ten hold around 0.18%. This TCR was recovered from an adult with an advanced solid tumor such as melanoma, head and neck, liver or kidney cancer. Specimen: CD4+ or CD8+ T cells sorted from blood, collected in a trial of the OX40 agonist ivuxolimab.

The chain's CDR3 is CASSSGTGFTPLHF. DNA for the CDR3: TGTGCCAGCAGCTCCGGGACAGGGTTTACACCCCTCCACTTT. This rearrangement joins TRBV6-6 to TRBJ1-6; TRBD1 aligns across 9 bases. The CDR3 has 14 residues. Germline CDR1 is MNHNY and CDR2 is SVGAGI (reference sequence). J was trimmed by 11 bases and V by 6 bases; bases with no gene match: 8.